This T cell receptor beta chain was recorded in a study of read filtering for tumor transcriptome and immune sequencing. This library used roughly 0.4 ug RNA and molecular barcoded adaptors spanning alpha/delta and beta/gamma chains. TCRdb redid the calling of the reads with MiXCR, one entry per CDR3 protein. The top ten hold approximately 9.9% of the sample, which has about 130,000 distinct CDR3 sequences, about an eighth seen once. CDR1 and CDR2 (germline): SGHTA, FQGNSA. Trimming shortened V by 1 base and J by 3 bases, and 12 bases separated the two germline ends. This CDR3 region has 15 residues.

The chain employs TRBV7-2 and TRBJ2-5; no clear D. The receptor was derived from a donor at least 40 years old with multiple myeloma. The sample taken for sequencing was a population of CD138-negative cells sorted from bone marrow. The CDR3 DNA follows: TGTGCCAGCAGCTTAGTGCCTCAGAAAGAAGAGACCCAGTACTTC. Its translation is CASSLVPQKEETQYF. Supplemented by reference TRBV7-2 and TRBJ2-5, the full variable domain reads GAGVSQSPSNKVTEKGKDVELRCDPISGHTALYWYRQSLGQGLEFLIYFQGNSAPDKSGLPSDRFSAERTGGSVSTLTIQRTQQEDSAVYLCASSLVPQKEETQYFGPGTRLLVL.